This entry lists 23 T cell receptor beta chains sequenced from one sample in a study of blood T cells in healthy people across ages. With a J-beta primer mix and a sample-barcoded 5' primer, a second PCR ran about 7 to 11 cycles. TCRdb independently ran MiXCR on the 5' RACE reads; one entry per CDR3 protein. The table includes roughly 680,000 distinct CDR3 sequences, 52% detected once. The sample consisted of blood. The source of these receptors is a woman older than 75 in good health.

This clonotype was observed a few times. This chain connects TRBV5-5 to TRBJ2-7, with 11 bases that match TRBD2. This CDR3 contains 12 residues. The trim removed 5 bases at V and 12 bases at J, leaving 7 bases unmatched. CDR1 SGHKS and CDR2 YYEKEE come from the germline V gene (reference sequence). The CDR3 nucleotides are TGTGCCAGCAGTACTAGCGGGGGTCTTTGGTACTTC. Its protein product is CASSTSGGLWYF.

This clonotype was observed many times. This sequence joins TRBV20-1 and TRBJ2-1; 13 bases are a match to TRBD2. V lost 6 bases, J lost 8 bases, and 10 bases stayed unmatched. Germline lookup yields CDR1 DFQATT and CDR2 SNEGSKA (reference sequence). The CDR3 totals 15 residues. The CDR3 is CSAQVWTSGSYEQFF. As DNA, the CDR3 is TGCAGTGCCCAAGTCTGGACTAGCGGGAGCTATGAGCAGTTCTTC.

The rearrangement uses TRBV7-2 and TRBJ2-5; 9 nucleotides match TRBD2. From germline, CDR1 is SGHTA and CDR2 FQGNSA. V trimming: 8 bases; J trimming: 4 bases; junction bases outside the gene matches: 8. The CDR3 length is 14 residues. CDR3: CASGSGSGGETQYF. CDR3 in DNA: TGTGCCAGCGGTAGCGGGAGTGGAGGAGAGACCCAGTACTTC.

CDR3 nucleotide sequence: TGCAGTGCTAGAGATCCTGGGTGGGGAGTTACGCAGTATTTT. It specifies CSARDPGWGVTQYF. The rearrangement links TRBV20-1 to TRBJ2-3; D possibly corresponds to TRBD2 (5 bases). V lost 0 bases and J lost 8, with 15 bases in between. The germline CDR1 and CDR2 sequences are DFQATT and SNEGSKA (reference sequence). This CDR3 has 14 residues.

This clonotype showed up just once. This rearrangement joins TRBV5-1 to TRBJ2-3; 11 nucleotides agree with TRBD1. The length of the CDR3 is 16 residues. Germline values: CDR1 SGHRS, CDR2 YFSETQ. V shed 0 bases and J 4 bases; nucleotides not matched to a gene: 4. The CDR3 loop reads CASSLAGQGDPDTQYF. In nucleotides, the CDR3 is TGCGCCAGCAGCTTGGCGGGACAGGGGGACCCAGATACGCAGTATTTT.

Turning to this clonotype: This sequence may be a read error, since a much larger clone differs from it by one base. The chain joins TRBV7-9 to TRBJ1-4; TRBD1 might be the D (6 bases). Germline-derived CDR1 and CDR2 are SEHNR and FQNEAQ (reference sequence). This CDR3 contains 16 residues. With 7 bases removed from V and 0 bases from J, the gap between germline ends came to 15 bases. CDR3 protein: CASKLGGGATNEKLFF. The DNA of the CDR3 is TGTGCCAGCAAGCTGGGGGGCGGAGCAACTAATGAAAAACTGTTTTTT.

This clonotype was detected ten times or more. The chain joins TRBV9 to TRBJ2-5; TRBD1 agrees at 10 bases. CDR1 and CDR2 (germline): SGDLS, YYNGEE. V lost 4 bases and J lost 6; bases outside the gene matches: 9. This CDR3 has 15 amino acids. CDR3 amino acids: CASSLTGGAEKTQYF. The CDR3 DNA reads as TGTGCCAGCAGCTTGACAGGGGGCGCGGAAAAGACCCAGTACTTC. Full variable domain (outside the CDR3, taken from reference TRBV9 and TRBJ2-5): DSGVTQTPKHLITATGQRVTLRCSPRSGDLSVYWYQQSLDQGLQFLIQYYNGEERAKGNILERFSAQQFPDLHSELNLSSLELGDSALYFCASSLTGGAEKTQYFGPGTRLLVL.

This clonotype was found once. The V and J genes are TRBV4-2 and TRBJ1-2; the match to TRBD1 covers 7 bases. The CDR3 extends over 13 amino acids. The germline V gene has CDR1 LGHNA and CDR2 YNFKEQ. V trimming: 4 bases; J trimming: 8 bases; junction bases outside the gene matches: 7. CDR3 coding DNA: TGTGCCAGCAGCCCTGTACAGGGGTTAGGCTACACCTTC. Its protein product is CASSPVQGLGYTF.

The CDR3 here is CASRNRGQNNEQFF. The DNA of the CDR3 is TGTGCCAGCAGGAACAGGGGGCAGAACAATGAGCAGTTCTTC. The genes are TRBV7-8 and TRBJ2-1; 9 bases fit TRBD1. Germline V gene sequence: CDR1 SGHVS, CDR2 FQNEAQ. The CDR3 length is 14 residues. The ends lost 6 bases at V and 5 bases at J; junction bases unmatched: 5.

The chain joins TRBV5-1 to TRBJ1-1; no definite D call. The CDR3 contains 14 residues. Trimming took off 3 bases at V and 7 bases at J, with 16 bases between the two ends. Germline V lookup: CDR1 SGHRS, CDR2 YFSETQ. This chain's CDR3 is CASSSQALRGEAFF. In DNA form, the CDR3 reads TGCGCCAGCAGCTCCCAGGCCCTTCGGGGTGAAGCTTTCTTT.

This chain uses TRBV24-1 with TRBJ1-1; D is unresolved. In germline, CDR1 is KGHDR, CDR2 SFDVKD. The CDR3 has 15 residues. V gave up 2 bases and J gave up 1 base, with 10 bases separating them. DNA of the CDR3: TGTGCCACCAGTGATTCGGGGAGCGGGAACACTGAAGCTTTCTTT. It codes for CATSDSGSGNTEAFF.

The genes are TRBV28 and TRBJ2-7, with TRBD2 matching over 7 bases. Germline V lookup: CDR1 MDHEN, CDR2 SYDVKM. The CDR3 is made up of 15 amino acids. V trimming: 4 bases; J trimming: 4 bases; junction bases outside the gene matches: 10. The CDR3 loop is CASSSDPASGYEQYF. The CDR3 coding sequence is TGTGCCAGCAGTTCCGACCCGGCTAGCGGATACGAGCAGTACTTC.

With regard to this clonotype: A much more abundant neighbour one base away suggests this may be a read error. V usage is TRBV29-1 and J usage is TRBJ1-1; possible D gene TRBD1, 5 bases. This CDR3 comprises 12 residues. Germline V lookup: CDR1 SQVTM, CDR2 ANQGSEA. The CDR3 coding sequence is TGCAGCGTTCACGGGGGTGGAACTGGAGCTTTCTTT. Protein: CSVHGGGTGAFF.

The J gene is TRBJ1-5, the V gene TRBV2, with no clear D. V was clipped by 2 bases and J by 0 bases, with 5 bases between them. The CDR3 spans 14 residues. Per germline, CDR1 SNHLY and CDR2 FYNNEI. CDR3 residues: CASSEIYSNQPQHF. In DNA, the CDR3 is TGTGCCAGCAGTGAAATCTATAGCAATCAGCCCCAGCATTTT. Together with reference TRBV2 and TRBJ1-5, the CDR3 gives the full variable domain: EPEVTQTPSHQVTQMGQEVILRCVPISNHLYFYWYRQILGQKVEFLVSFYNNEISEKSEIFDDQFSVERPDGSNFTLKIRSTKLEDSAMYFCASSEIYSNQPQHFGDGTRLSIL.

This clonotype was detected a few times. CDR3 in DNA: TGTGCCAGCAGCCCCCCGGGGGGAAAGATCGGGGAGCTGTTTTTT. Residues: CASSPPGGKIGELFF. The rearrangement links TRBV3-1 to TRBJ2-2; 7 bases map to TRBD2. Germline V gene data show CDR1 as LGHDT and CDR2 as YNNKEL (reference sequence). Trimming cost V 4 bases and J 7 bases; bases outside gene matches: 9. The CDR3 has 15 residues.

This clonotype was counted at least ten times. This chain links TRBV20-1 with TRBJ1-1; 8 bases map to TRBD1. Unmatched junction bases numbered 9, after V lost 2 bases and J lost 4 bases. The germline V gene has CDR1 DFQATT and CDR2 SNEGSKA (reference sequence). The CDR3 loop spans 15 amino acids. CDR3 region: CSARPPGGRSTEAFF. The CDR3 coding sequence is TGCAGTGCTAGACCTCCAGGGGGCAGGAGCACTGAAGCTTTCTTT.

In this sample, this clonotype turned up a few times. The chain recombines TRBV2 with TRBJ1-1; D call uncertain. Trimming pared 6 bases from V and 2 bases from J, leaving 10 bases between. The CDR3 has 13 residues. CDR1 is SNHLY and CDR2 is FYNNEI in the germline V gene. CDR3 nucleotides: TGTGCCAGCAGCTATACACGTAACACTGAAGCTTTCTTT. Translating gives CASSYTRNTEAFF.

The chain carries TRBV7-8 and TRBJ2-4; D is tentatively TRBD1 or TRBD2 (5 bases each). The J call is uncertain, as TRBJ2-7 better fits the DNA end. Per the germline V gene, CDR1 is SGHVS and CDR2 is FQNEAQ. There are 11 residues in the CDR3. CDR3 DNA: TGTGCCAGCATAGAGGGGCGCGAGCAGTACTTC. It encodes CASIEGREQYF.

The table lists this clonotype with a few counts. The V and J genes are TRBV5-1 and TRBJ1-1, with D unresolved. Trimming removed 0 bases at V and 6 bases at J, with 12 bases between. CDR1 is SGHRS and CDR2 is YFSETQ in the germline V gene. The length of the CDR3 is 14 residues. This CDR3 is CASSLALGKAEAFF. CDR3 DNA sequence: TGCGCCAGCAGCTTGGCCTTAGGGAAAGCTGAAGCTTTCTTT.

This clonotype was seen many times. The chain joins TRBV7-2 to TRBJ2-7; 7 bases match TRBD2. The CDR3 length is 15 residues. CDR1 and CDR2 from the germline V gene are SGHTA and FQGNSA. V lost 2 bases to trimming and J lost 5 bases; unmatched junction nucleotides: 9. This CDR3 reads CASSLIGGRTHEQYF. The CDR3 coding sequence is TGTGCCAGCAGCTTAATCGGCGGGAGAACCCACGAGCAGTACTTC. Together with reference TRBV7-2 and TRBJ2-7, the CDR3 gives the full variable domain: GAGVSQSPSNKVTEKGKDVELRCDPISGHTALYWYRQSLGQGLEFLIYFQGNSAPDKSGLPSDRFSAERTGGSVSTLTIQRTQQEDSAVYLCASSLIGGRTHEQYFGPGTRLTVT.

As concerns this clonotype: This clone may be a read error of a much larger clone one base away. The chain has TRBV20-1 and TRBJ2-7; no clear D. TRBJ2-5 explains the end of the DNA better; the J call may be wrong. The CDR3 consists of 11 residues. Germline CDR1 is DFQATT and CDR2 is SNEGSKA (reference sequence). The CDR3 reads CSATMSETQYF. CDR3 DNA sequence: TGCAGTGCCACCATGTCGGAGACCCAGTACTTC.

This clonotype was seen a handful of times. The V gene is TRBV18, the J gene TRBJ2-5; D is possibly TRBD2 (6 bases). The CDR3 is made up of 13 amino acids. From germline, CDR1 is KGHSH and CDR2 LQKENI. Trimming cost V 7 bases and J 1 base, with 10 bases left between them. The CDR3 is CASYGTLQETQYF. The DNA for the CDR3 is TGTGCCAGCTACGGGACTCTCCAAGAGACCCAGTACTTC. Full variable domain (missing parts from reference TRBV18 and TRBJ2-5): NAGVMQNPRHLVRRRGQEARLRCSPMKGHSHVYWYRQLPEEGLKFMVYLQKENIIDESGMPKERFSAEFPKEGPSILRIQQVVRGDSAAYFCASYGTLQETQYFGPGTRLLVL.

The rearrangement joins TRBV9 to TRBJ2-3; 12 bases map to TRBD2. The V gene end was trimmed by 4 bases and the J gene end by 4 bases; junction bases not matched to a gene: 7. The CDR3 consists of 16 residues. The germline V gene encodes CDR1 SGDLS and CDR2 YYNGEE. CDR3 coding DNA: TGTGCCAGCAGCCCTAGCGGGGGGGCCATCTCAGATACGCAGTATTTT. Protein product: CASSPSGGAISDTQYF.